The 7 T cell receptor beta chains presented below share a single source sample, sequenced in a study of cytomegalovirus exposure and HLA in healthy donors. 13 Jbeta primers and 60 Vbeta primers were used for the PCR. Only in-frame clones appear in the TCRdb table, and some are missing; sequencing was by immunoSEQ multiplex PCR. The table shows 190,000 or so clones, with approximately 82% occurring only once. Sequenced material: PBMCs. These TCRs come from a woman aged 50 to 60 in good health and CMV-seropositive.

V usage is TRBV18 and J usage is TRBJ1-5; D may be TRBD1 (6 bases). CDR3 length: 15 residues. V dropped 1 base and J dropped 7 bases, with 14 bases sitting between them. Germline CDR1 and CDR2: KGHSH and LQKENI. The CDR3 DNA reads as TGTGCCAGCTCACCACGAGAAGGGGGAGAGCAGCCCCAGCATTTT. Amino acids: CASSPREGGEQPQHF.

The chain links TRBV7-9 to TRBJ1-5; possibly TRBD1 for D (6 bases). The V and J ends lost 1 base and 5 bases respectively, with 18 bases between them. The length of the CDR3 is 17 residues. Germline assignment: CDR1 SEHNR and CDR2 FQNEAQ (reference sequence). CDR3 DNA sequence: TGTGCCAGCAGCTTAGGCGGGGGCCGAGCTTATTATCAGCCCCAGCATTTT. This gives the protein CASSLGGGRAYYQPQHF.

The J gene is TRBJ1-2, the V gene TRBV7-9; no reliable D call. V was pared by 5 bases and J by 6 bases, with 19 bases between. The V gene's germline CDR1 is SEHNR and CDR2 FQNEAQ (reference sequence). The CDR3 runs to 15 residues. The CDR3 nucleotides read TGTGCCAGCAGCCCACTACACTGGAGGGCGGATGGCTACACCTTC. Its translation is CASSPLHWRADGYTF.

V and J are TRBV21-1 and TRBJ1-2; the table's D call, TRBD1, has no DNA check behind it. TRBV21-1 has pseudogene status. The CDR3 totals 18 residues. CDR3 DNA sequence: TGTGCCAGCAGCAAAGGGGGACAGGGTGAGGGTCCCGGCTATGGCTACACCTTC. Its protein is CASSKGGQGEGPGYGYTF.

The chain combines TRBV2 with TRBJ1-5, with a tentative D call TRBD1 (6 bases). Germline lookup yields CDR1 SNHLY and CDR2 FYNNEI. The V gene lost 6 bases and the J gene lost 0 bases, with 12 bases spanning the gap. This CDR3 has 15 amino acids. The CDR3 reads CASSKTGFSNQPQHF. The CDR3 DNA sequence: TGTGCCAGCAGCAAGACAGGATTTAGCAATCAGCCCCAGCATTTT.

This clone came up once. J is TRBJ2-7 and V is TRBV9, with D possibly TRBD2 on 6 matching bases. The CDR3 covers 16 residues. CDR1 and CDR2 (germline): SGDLS, YYNGEE. V lost 2 bases and J 0 bases, leaving 15 bases between the germline ends. CDR3 DNA sequence: TGTGCCAGCAGCGTGGGAGGCCTACAATCCTCCTACGAGCAGTACTTC. Protein: CASSVGGLQSSYEQYF.

The chain combines TRBV7-9 with TRBJ1-5; D uncertain. This CDR3 region has 13 residues. With 5 bases removed from V and 7 bases from J, the gap between germline ends came to 12 bases. The germline gives CDR1 SEHNR, CDR2 FQNEAQ (reference sequence). DNA of the CDR3: TGTGCCAGCAGCCTTGTGGCGGGGCAGCCCCAGCATTTT. Protein: CASSLVAGQPQHF.